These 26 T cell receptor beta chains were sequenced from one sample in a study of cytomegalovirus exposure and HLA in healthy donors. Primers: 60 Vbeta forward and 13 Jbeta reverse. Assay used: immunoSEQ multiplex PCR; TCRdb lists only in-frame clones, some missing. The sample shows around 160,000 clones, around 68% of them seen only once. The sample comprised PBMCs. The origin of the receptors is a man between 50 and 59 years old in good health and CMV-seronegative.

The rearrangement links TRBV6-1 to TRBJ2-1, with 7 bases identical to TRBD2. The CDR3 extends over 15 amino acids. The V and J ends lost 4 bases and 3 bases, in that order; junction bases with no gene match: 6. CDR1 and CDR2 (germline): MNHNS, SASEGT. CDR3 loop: CASSARSGVYNEQFF. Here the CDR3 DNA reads TGTGCCAGCAGTGCCCGCAGCGGGGTCTACAATGAGCAGTTCTTC.

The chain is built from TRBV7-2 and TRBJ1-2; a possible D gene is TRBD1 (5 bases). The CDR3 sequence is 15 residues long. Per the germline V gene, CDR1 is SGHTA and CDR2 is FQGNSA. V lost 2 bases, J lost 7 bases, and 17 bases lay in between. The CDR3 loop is CASSLTGGGEGGYTF. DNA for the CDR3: TGTGCCAGCAGCTTAACCGGGGGTGGGGAGGGTGGCTACACCTTC.

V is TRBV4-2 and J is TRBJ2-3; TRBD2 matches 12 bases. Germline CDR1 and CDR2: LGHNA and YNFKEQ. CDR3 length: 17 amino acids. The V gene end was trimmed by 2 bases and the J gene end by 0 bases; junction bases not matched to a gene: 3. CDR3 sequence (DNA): TGTGCCAGCAGCCAAAAACTAGCGGGGGGTAGCACAGATACGCAGTATTTT. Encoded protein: CASSQKLAGGSTDTQYF.

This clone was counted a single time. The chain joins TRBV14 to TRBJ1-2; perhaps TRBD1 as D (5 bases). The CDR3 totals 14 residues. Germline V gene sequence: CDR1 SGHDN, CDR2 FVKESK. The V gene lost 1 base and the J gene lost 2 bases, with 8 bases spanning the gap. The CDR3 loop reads CASSQGGWNYGYTF. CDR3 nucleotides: TGTGCCAGCAGCCAAGGGGGCTGGAACTATGGCTACACCTTC.

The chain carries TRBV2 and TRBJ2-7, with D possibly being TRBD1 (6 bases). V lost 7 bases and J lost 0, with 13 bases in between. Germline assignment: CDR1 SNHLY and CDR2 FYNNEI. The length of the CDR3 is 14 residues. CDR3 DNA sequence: TGTGCCAGCACCGAACGGACAGCCTCCTACGAGCAGTACTTC. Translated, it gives CASTERTASYEQYF.

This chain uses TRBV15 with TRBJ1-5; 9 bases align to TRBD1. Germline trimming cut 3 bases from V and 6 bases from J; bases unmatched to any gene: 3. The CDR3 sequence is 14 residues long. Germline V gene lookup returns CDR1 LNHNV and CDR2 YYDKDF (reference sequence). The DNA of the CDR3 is TGTGCCACCAGCAGGGACAGGGGTGGTCAGCCCCAGCATTTT. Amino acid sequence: CATSRDRGGQPQHF.

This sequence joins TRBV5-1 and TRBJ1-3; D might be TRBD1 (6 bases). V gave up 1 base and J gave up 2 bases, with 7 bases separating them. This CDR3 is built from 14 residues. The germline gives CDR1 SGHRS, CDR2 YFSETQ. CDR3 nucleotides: TGCGCCAGCAGCTTGAACAGGGCTGGAAACACCATATATTTT. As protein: CASSLNRAGNTIYF. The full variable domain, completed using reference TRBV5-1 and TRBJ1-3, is KAGVTQTPRYLIKTRGQQVTLSCSPISGHRSVSWYQQTPGQGLQFLFEYFSETQRNKGNFPGRFSGRQFSNSRSEMNVSTLELGDSALYLCASSLNRAGNTIYFGEGSWLTVV.

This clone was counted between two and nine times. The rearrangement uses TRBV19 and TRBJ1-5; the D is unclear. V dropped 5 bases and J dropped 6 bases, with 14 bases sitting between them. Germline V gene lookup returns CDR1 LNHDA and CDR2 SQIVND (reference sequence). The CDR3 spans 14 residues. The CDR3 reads CASSVPEVRQPQHF. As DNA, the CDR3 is TGTGCCAGTAGTGTTCCGGAGGTGCGTCAGCCCCAGCATTTT.

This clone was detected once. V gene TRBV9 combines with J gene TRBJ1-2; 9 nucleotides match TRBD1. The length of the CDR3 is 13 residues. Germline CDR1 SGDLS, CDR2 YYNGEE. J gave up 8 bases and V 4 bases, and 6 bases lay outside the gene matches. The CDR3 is CASSTGQGWGYTF. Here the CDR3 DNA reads TGTGCCAGCAGCACGGGACAGGGATGGGGCTACACCTTC.

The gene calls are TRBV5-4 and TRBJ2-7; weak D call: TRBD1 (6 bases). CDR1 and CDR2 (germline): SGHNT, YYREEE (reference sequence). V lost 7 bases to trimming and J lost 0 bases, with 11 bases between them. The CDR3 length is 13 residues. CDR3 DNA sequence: TGTGCCAGCTCGAGGGACACCTCCTACGAGCAGTACTTC. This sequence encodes CASSRDTSYEQYF.

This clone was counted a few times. In DNA form, the CDR3 reads TGTGCCAGCAGCCCTCGACAGGTGGGGCACACTGAAGCTTTCTTT. The encoded protein is CASSPRQVGHTEAFF. This rearrangement joins TRBV7-2 to TRBJ1-1, with a tentative D call TRBD1 (6 bases). Trimming took off 5 bases at V and 3 bases at J, with 16 bases between the two ends. Germline CDR1 reads SGHTA; CDR2 reads FQGNSA. This CDR3 comprises 15 residues.

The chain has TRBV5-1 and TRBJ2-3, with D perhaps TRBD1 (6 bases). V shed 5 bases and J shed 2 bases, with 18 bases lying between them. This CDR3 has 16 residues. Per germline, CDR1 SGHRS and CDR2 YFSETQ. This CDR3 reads CASRDGTRVNTDTQYF. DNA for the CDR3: TGCGCCAGCAGGGACGGGACACGGGTCAACACAGATACGCAGTATTTT.

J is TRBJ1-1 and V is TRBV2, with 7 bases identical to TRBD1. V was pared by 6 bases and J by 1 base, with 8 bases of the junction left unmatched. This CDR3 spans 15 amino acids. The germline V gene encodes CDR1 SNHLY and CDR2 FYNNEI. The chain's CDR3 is CASRIMGQKNTEAFF. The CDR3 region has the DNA TGTGCCAGCAGAATTATGGGACAGAAGAACACTGAAGCTTTCTTT.

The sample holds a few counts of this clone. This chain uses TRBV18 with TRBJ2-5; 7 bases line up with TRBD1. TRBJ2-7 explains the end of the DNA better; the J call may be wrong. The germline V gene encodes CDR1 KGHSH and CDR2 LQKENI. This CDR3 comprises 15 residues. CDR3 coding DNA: TGTGCCAGCTCACCAACAGGGGCTGGTTCCTACGAGCAGTACTTC. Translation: CASSPTGAGSYEQYF.

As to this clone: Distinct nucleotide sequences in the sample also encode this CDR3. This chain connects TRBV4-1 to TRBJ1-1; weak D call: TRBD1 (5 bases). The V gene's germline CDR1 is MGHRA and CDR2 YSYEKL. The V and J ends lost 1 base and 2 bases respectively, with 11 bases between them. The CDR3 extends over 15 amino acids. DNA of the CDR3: TGCGCCAGCAGCCAAGCTAGGGGCTTAAACACTGAAGCTTTCTTT. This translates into CASSQARGLNTEAFF.

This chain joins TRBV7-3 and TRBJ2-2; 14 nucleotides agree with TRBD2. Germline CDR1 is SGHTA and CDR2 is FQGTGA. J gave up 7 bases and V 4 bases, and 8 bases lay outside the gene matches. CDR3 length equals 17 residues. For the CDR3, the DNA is TGTGCCAGCAGCTCCAAGACTAGCGGGGGGGTCGGCGGGGAGCTGTTTTTT. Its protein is CASSSKTSGGVGGELFF.

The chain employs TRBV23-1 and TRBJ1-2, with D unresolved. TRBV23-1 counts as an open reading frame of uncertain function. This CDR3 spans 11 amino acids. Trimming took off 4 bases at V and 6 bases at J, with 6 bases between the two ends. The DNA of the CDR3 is TGCGCCAGCAGTCGGAGGGATGGCTACACCTTC. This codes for CASSRRDGYTF.

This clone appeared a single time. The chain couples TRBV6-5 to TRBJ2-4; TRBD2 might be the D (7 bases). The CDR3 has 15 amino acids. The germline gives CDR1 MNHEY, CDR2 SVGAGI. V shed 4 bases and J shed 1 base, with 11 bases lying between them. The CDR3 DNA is TGTGCCAGCAGTTTTCGGGGGGCCGCCAAAAACATTCAGTACTTC. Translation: CASSFRGAAKNIQYF.

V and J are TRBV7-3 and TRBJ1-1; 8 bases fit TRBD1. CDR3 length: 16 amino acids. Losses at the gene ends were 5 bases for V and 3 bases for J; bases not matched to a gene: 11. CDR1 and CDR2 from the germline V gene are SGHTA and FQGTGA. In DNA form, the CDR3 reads TGTGCCAGCAGCCCCGGGACAGGATTCGATTACACTGAAGCTTTCTTT. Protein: CASSPGTGFDYTEAFF.

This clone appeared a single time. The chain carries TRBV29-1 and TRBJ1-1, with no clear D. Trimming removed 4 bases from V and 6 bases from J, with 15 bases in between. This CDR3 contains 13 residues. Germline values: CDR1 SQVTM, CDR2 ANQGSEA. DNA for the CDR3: TGCAGCGTTGGAATGAGAGCAATCCCTGAAGCTTTCTTT. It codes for CSVGMRAIPEAFF.

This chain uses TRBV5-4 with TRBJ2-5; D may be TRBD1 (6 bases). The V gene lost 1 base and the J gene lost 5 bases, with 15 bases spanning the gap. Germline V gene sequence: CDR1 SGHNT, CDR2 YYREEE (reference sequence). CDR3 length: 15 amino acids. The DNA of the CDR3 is TGTGCCAGCAGCTTGAAGGGGGAGATCAAGGAGACCCAGTACTTC. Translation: CASSLKGEIKETQYF.

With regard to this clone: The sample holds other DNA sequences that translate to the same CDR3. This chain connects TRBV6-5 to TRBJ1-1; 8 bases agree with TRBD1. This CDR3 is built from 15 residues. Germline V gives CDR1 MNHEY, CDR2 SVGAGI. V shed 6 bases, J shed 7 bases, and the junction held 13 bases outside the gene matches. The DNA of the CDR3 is TGTGCCAGCAGCCGTGACAGGGGCGAACGTGGTGAAGCTTTCTTT. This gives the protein CASSRDRGERGEAFF.

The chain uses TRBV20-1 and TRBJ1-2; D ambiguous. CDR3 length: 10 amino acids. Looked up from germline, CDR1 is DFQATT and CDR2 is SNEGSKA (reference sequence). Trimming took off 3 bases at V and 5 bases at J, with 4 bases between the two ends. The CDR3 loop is CSARAYGYTF. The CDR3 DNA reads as TGCAGTGCTAGGGCTTATGGCTACACCTTC.

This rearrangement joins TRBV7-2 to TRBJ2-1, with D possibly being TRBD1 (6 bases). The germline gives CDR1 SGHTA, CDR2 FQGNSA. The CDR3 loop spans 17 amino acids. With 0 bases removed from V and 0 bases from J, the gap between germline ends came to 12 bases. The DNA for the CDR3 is TGTGCCAGCAGCTTAGCGGGGGCCCCGAGCTCCTACAATGAGCAGTTCTTC. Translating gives CASSLAGAPSSYNEQFF.

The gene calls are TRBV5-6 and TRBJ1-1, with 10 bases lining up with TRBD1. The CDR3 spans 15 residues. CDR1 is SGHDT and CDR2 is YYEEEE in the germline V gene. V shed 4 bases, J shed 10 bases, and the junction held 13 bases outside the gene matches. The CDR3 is CASSEWTGGASGAFF. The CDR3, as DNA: TGTGCCAGCAGCGAATGGACAGGGGGGGCCTCTGGAGCTTTCTTT.

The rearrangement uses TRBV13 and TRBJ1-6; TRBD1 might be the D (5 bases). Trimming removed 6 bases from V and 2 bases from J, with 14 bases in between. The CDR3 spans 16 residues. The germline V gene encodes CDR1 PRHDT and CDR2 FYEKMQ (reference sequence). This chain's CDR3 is CASRGRPDPYNSPLHF. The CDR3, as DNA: TGTGCCAGCAGGGGGCGGCCCGACCCCTATAATTCACCCCTCCACTTT.